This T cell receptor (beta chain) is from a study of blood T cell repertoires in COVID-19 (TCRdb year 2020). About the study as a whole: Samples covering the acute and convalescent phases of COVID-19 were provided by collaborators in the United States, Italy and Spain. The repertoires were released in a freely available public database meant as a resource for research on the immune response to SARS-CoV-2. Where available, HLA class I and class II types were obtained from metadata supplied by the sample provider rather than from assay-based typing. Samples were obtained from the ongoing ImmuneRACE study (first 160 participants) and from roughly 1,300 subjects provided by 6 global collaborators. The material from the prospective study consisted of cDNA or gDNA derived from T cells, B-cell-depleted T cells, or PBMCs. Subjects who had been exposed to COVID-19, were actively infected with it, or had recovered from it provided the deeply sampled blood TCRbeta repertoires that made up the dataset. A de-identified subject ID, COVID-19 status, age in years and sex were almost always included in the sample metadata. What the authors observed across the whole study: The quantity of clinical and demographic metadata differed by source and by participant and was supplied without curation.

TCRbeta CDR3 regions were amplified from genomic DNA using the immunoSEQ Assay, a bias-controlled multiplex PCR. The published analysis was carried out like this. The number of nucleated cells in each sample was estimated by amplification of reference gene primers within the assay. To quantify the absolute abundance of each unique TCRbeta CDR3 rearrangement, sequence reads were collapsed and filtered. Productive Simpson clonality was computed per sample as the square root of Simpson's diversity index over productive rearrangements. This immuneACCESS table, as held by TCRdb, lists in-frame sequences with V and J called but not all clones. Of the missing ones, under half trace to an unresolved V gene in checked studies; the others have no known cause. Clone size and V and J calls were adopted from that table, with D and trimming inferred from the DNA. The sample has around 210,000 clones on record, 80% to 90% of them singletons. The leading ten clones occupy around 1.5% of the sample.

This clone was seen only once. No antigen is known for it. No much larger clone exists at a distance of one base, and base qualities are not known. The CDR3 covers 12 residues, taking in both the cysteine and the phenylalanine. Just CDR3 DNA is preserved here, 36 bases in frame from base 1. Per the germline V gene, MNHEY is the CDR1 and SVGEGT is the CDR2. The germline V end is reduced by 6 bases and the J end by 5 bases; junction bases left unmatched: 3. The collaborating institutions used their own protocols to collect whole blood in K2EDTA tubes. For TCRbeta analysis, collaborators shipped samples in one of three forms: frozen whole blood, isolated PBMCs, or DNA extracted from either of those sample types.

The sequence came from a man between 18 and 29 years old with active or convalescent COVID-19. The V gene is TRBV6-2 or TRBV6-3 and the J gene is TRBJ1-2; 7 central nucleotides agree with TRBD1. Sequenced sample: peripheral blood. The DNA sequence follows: TGTGCCAGCAGCCAGGGACAGTATGGCTACACCTTC. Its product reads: CASSQGQYGYTF.